This section outlines one T cell receptor (beta chain) sequence together with its context. This sample was taken from a study of cytomegalovirus exposure and HLA in healthy donors. The PCR used 60 Vbeta and 13 Jbeta primers. Measured with immunoSEQ multiplex PCR; TCRdb has only the in-frame clones, and not every one. The data contain around 65,000 clones, over 75% of them singletons. The germline V gene encodes CDR1 KGHSH and CDR2 LQKENI. The CDR3 is made up of 15 amino acids. The V end lost 3 bases, the J end lost 0 bases, and 9 bases lay between the germline ends. The sequence came from a female donor in good health and CMV-seronegative. Sequenced input: PBMCs. The rearrangement uses TRBV18 and TRBJ1-5, with D unresolved. CDR3 coding DNA: TGTGCCAGCTCACCCCGGGAGAATAGCAATCAGCCCCAGCATTTT. The encoded protein is CASSPRENSNQPQHF.